This TCR beta chain was recorded in a study of blood T cell repertoires in COVID-19. This clone appeared a few times. Sequencing was performed with immunoSEQ multiplex PCR; in TCRdb, only in-frame clones are kept and a portion is missing. The sample holds roughly 180,000 clones, more than 75% seen once. This CDR3 has 14 amino acids. The junction had 7 bases not matched to a gene; V was cut back by 5 bases and J by 5 bases. Germline CDR1 MDHEN, CDR2 SYDVKM. Sequenced material: peripheral blood. The chain couples TRBV28 to TRBJ1-2; 8 nucleotides align to TRBD1. The TCR sequence derives from a woman in her fifties or sixties with active or convalescent COVID-19. The DNA of the CDR3 is TGTGCCAGCAGTCAGCGGGACAGGCGATATGGCTACACCTTC. This sequence encodes CASSQRDRRYGYTF.